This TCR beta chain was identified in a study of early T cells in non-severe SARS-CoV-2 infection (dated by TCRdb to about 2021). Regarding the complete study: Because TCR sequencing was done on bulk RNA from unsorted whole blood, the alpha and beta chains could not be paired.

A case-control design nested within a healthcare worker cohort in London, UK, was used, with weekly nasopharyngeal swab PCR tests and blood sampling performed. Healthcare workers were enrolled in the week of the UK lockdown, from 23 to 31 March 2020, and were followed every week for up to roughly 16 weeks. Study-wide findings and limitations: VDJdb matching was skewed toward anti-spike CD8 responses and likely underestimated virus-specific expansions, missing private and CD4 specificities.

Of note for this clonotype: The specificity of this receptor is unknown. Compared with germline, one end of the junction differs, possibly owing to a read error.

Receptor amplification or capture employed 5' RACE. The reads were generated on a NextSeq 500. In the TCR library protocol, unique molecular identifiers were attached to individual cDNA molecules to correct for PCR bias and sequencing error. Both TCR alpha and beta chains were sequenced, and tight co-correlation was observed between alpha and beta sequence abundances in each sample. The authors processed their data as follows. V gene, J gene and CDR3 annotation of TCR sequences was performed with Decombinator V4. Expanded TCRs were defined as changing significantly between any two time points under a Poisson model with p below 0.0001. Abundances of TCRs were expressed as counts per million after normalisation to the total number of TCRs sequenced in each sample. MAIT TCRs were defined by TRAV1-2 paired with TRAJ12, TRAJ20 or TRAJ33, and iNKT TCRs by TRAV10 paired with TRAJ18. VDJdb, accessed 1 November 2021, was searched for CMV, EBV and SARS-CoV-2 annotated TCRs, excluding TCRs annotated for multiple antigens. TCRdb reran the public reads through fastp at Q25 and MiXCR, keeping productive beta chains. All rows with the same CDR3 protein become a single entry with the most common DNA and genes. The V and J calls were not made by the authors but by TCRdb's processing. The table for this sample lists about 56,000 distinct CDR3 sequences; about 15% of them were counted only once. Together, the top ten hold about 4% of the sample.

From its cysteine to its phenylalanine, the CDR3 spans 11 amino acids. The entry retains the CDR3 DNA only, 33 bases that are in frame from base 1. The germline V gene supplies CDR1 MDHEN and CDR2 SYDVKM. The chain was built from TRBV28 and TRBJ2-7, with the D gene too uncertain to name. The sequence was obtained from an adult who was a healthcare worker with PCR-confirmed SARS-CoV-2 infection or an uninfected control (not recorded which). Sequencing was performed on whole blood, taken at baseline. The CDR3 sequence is CVSSSADEQYF. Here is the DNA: TGTGTCAGCAGTTCCGCGGACGAGCAGTACTTC.